This T cell receptor beta chain was sequenced for a study of blood T cell repertoires in COVID-19. Study details: COVID-19 samples collected from the United States, Italy and Spain covered acute and convalescent phases.

The germline V gene has CDR1 SGHNT and CDR2 YENEEA. V gave up 3 bases and J gave up 5 bases, with 10 bases separating them. This CDR3 is built from 13 residues. Authors' methods: Estimation of nucleated cell counts was performed using reference gene primer amplification. Generated by immunoSEQ multiplex PCR, the TCRdb table keeps only in-frame clones and is missing some. V and J calls and clone size are those listed in that table; D and trimming were worked out from the DNA. Altogether nearly 55,000 clones are present, just over 85% being singletons, with the ten largest covering roughly 12%. This chain connects TRBV11-3 to TRBJ1-1; D is unresolved. The source of this sequence is a man between 65 and 85 years old with active COVID-19. The sequencing input was peripheral blood. This CDR3 reads CASSFSEKTEAFF. CDR3 nucleotide sequence: TGTGCCAGCAGCTTCTCCGAGAAGACTGAAGCTTTCTTT.